The source of this T cell receptor beta chain is a study of T cells after yellow fever vaccination. This clonotype was recorded at least ten times. Each CDR3 protein is one row after TCRdb ran MiXCR on the 5' RACE reads. Of over 100,000 distinct CDR3 sequences in the sample, around 8.6% were seen once. CDR1 MNHNS and CDR2 SASEGT come from the germline V gene. CDR3 length equals 14 residues. V gave up 4 bases and J gave up 9 bases, with 16 bases separating them. V and J are TRBV6-1 and TRBJ2-1; tentative D call: TRBD1 (5 bases). This sequence originates from a man aged 25 to 45 who received the YFV17D yellow fever vaccine. The input for sequencing was CD8+ T cells sorted from PBMCs, taken 45 days after the yellow fever booster vaccination. Here the CDR3 DNA reads TGTGCCAGCAGTGCCAACCAGCAGGGTTCTGAGCAGTTCTTC. Translated: CASSANQQGSEQFF.